This T cell receptor beta chain was sequenced during a study of cytomegalovirus exposure and HLA in healthy donors. Looking at the study overall: Samples from HLA-typed donors yielded approximately 80 million unique TCRs in an early data release. Study observations and caveats: When presence/absence was analysed, sequencing depth was taken to be roughly uniform across donors.

As concerns this clone: Its antigen is as yet unknown.

Vbeta (60) and Jbeta (13) primers were used in the PCR. Assay used: immunoSEQ multiplex PCR; TCRdb lists only in-frame clones, some missing. The profile shows around 210,000 clones, more than 75% of them singletons. The germline V gene encodes CDR1 SNHLY and CDR2 FYNNEI. This CDR3 is built from 13 residues. V lost 8 bases to trimming and J lost 4 bases, with 12 bases between them. The sequenced material came from PBMCs. The origin of this receptor is a girl aged 2-10 years in good health and CMV-seronegative. This chain connects TRBV2 to TRBJ2-1, with a weak D call TRBD1 (6 bases). The CDR3 region is CASCYRVYNEQFF. DNA for the CDR3: TGTGCCAGCTGTTACAGGGTTTACAATGAGCAGTTCTTC.